Sequencing of this T cell receptor (beta chain) was carried out in a study of OX40 agonist ivuxolimab in advanced cancers. Study-level findings and limits: Among the nonresponders, some also had low normalized T-cell clonal expansion. At 0.1 to 3.0 mg/kg, clonal expansion of CD4+ and CD8+ blood T cells had occurred by week 6.

Comments on this clone: Its antigen remains unidentified.

Germline-derived CDR1 and CDR2 are SGHNT and YENEEA. The CDR3 runs 14 residues. V dropped 3 bases and J dropped 4 bases, with 11 bases sitting between them. TCRdb's table, derived via immunoSEQ multiplex PCR, lists solely in-frame clones and lacks some. The sample consists of around 58,000 clones, approximately 84% of them appearing once. The receptor was isolated from an adult with an advanced solid tumor such as melanoma, head and neck, liver or kidney cancer. Sequenced here: CD4+ or CD8+ T cells sorted from blood, sampled in a trial of the OX40 agonist ivuxolimab. This chain connects TRBV11-3 to TRBJ2-3; D possibly corresponds to TRBD2 (7 bases). CDR3 residues: CASSFGGGPDTQYF. CDR3 sequence (DNA): TGTGCCAGCAGCTTTGGGGGGGGGCCAGATACGCAGTATTTT.